The 5 T cell receptor beta chains given below trace back to one sample, sequenced in a study of blood T cell repertoires in COVID-19. Produced via immunoSEQ multiplex PCR; TCRdb's table is partial and in-frame only. In the table there are 20,000 to 30,000 clones, around nine tenths of which are singletons. The sequencing sample was made of peripheral blood. These receptors came from a man aged 45 to 65 with active COVID-19.

The chain recombines TRBV2 with TRBJ2-3; 11 nucleotides line up with TRBD2. Trimming at V came to 7 bases and at J to 2 bases, leaving 11 bases not matched to a gene. CDR1 is SNHLY, CDR2 FYNNEI, per germline. The length of the CDR3 is 17 residues. The CDR3 sequence: CASTRWNSGRDTDTQYF. DNA for the CDR3: TGTGCCAGCACCCGATGGAATAGCGGGAGGGACACAGATACGCAGTATTTT. The full variable domain, with the rest looked up from reference TRBV2 and TRBJ2-3, is EPEVTQTPSHQVTQMGQEVILRCVPISNHLYFYWYRQILGQKVEFLVSFYNNEISEKSEIFDDQFSVERPDGSNFTLKIRSTKLEDSAMYFCASTRWNSGRDTDTQYFGPGTRLTVL.

This clone has only one observation. This chain links TRBV6-2 or TRBV6-3 with TRBJ1-1; 9 bases agree with TRBD1. The CDR3 extends over 16 amino acids. CDR1 and CDR2 from the germline V gene are MNHEY and SVGEGT. With 5 bases clipped from V and 5 bases from J, the junction kept 12 bases outside the gene matches. The DNA of the CDR3 is TGTGCCAGCAGTCTCACAGGGGGCGATAAGAGTACTGAAGCTTTCTTT. Its protein product is CASSLTGGDKSTEAFF.

The chain combines TRBV11-1 with TRBJ2-5, with TRBD2 matching 8 bases. The CDR3 runs 13 residues. CDR1 and CDR2 (germline): SGHAT, FQDESV (reference sequence). The ends lost 3 bases at V and 5 bases at J; junction bases unmatched: 2. The chain's CDR3 is CASSFPGGETQYF. The CDR3 DNA follows: TGTGCCAGCAGCTTCCCGGGGGGGGAGACCCAGTACTTC. Filled out from reference TRBV11-1 and TRBJ2-5, the complete variable domain reads EAEVAQSPRYKITEKSQAVAFWCDPISGHATLYWYRQILGQGPELLVQFQDESVVDDSQLPKDRFSAERLKGVDSTLKIQPAELGDSAMYLCASSFPGGETQYFGPGTRLLVL.

This clone has a handful of counts. The CDR3 nucleotides are TGCGCCAGCAGCCAGTCTACGGGAGGACTAGGCTACACCTTC. Translated: CASSQSTGGLGYTF. The chain links TRBV4-1 to TRBJ1-2, with no clear D. This CDR3 is 14 amino acids long. The V and J ends lost 3 bases and 8 bases respectively, with 16 bases between them. CDR1 and CDR2 (germline): MGHRA, YSYEKL.

The chain is built from TRBV12-5 and TRBJ2-7; 11 bases align to TRBD1. CDR1 is LGHNT, CDR2 FRNRAP, per germline. The CDR3 consists of 14 residues. V lost 4 bases and J lost 4; bases outside the gene matches: 3. The CDR3 loop is CASGSGQGAYEQYF. CDR3 coding DNA: TGTGCTAGTGGTTCAGGACAGGGGGCGTACGAGCAGTACTTC.